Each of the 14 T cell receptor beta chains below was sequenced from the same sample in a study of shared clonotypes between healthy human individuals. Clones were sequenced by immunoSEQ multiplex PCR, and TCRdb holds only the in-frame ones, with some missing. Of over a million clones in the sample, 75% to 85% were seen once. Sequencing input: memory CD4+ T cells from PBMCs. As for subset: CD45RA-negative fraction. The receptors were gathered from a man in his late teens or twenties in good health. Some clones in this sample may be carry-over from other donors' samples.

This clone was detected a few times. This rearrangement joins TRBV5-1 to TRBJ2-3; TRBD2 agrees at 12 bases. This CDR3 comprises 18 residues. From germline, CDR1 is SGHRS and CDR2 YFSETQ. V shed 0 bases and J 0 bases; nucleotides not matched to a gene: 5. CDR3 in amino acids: CASSLASGTSGSTDTQYF. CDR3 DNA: TGCGCCAGCAGCTTGGCCTCCGGGACTAGCGGGAGCACAGATACGCAGTATTTT.

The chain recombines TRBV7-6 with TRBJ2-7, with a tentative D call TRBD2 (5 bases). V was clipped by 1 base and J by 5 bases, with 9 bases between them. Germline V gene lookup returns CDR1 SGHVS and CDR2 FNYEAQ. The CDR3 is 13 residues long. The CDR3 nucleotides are TGTGCCAGCAGCTTAGTTTCTAGCCACGAGCAGTACTTC. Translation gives CASSLVSSHEQYF. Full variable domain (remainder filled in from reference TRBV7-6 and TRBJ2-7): GAGVSQSPRYKVTKRGQDVALRCDPISGHVSLYWYRQALGQGPEFLTYFNYEAQQDKSGLPNDRFSAERPEGSISTLTIQRTEQRDSAMYRCASSLVSSHEQYFGPGTRLTVT.

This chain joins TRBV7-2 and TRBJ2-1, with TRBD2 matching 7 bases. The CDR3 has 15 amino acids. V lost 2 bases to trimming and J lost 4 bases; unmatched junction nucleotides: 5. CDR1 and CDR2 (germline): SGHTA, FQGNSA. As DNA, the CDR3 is TGTGCCAGCAGCTTACGGGGGAGGGCGTACAATGAGCAGTTCTTC. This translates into CASSLRGRAYNEQFF.

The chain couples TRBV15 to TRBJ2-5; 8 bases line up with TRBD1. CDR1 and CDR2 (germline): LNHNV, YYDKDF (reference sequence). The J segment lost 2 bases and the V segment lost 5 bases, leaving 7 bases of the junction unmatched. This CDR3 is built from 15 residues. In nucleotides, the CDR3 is TGTGCCACCAGCGGACCGGACAGGGATCAAGAGACCCAGTACTTC. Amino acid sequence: CATSGPDRDQETQYF.

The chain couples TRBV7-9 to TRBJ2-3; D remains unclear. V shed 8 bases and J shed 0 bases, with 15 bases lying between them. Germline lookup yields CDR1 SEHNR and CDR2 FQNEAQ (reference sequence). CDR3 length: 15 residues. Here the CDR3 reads CASPPPFRSTDTQYF. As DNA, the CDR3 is TGTGCCAGCCCCCCCCCGTTTCGGAGCACAGATACGCAGTATTTT.

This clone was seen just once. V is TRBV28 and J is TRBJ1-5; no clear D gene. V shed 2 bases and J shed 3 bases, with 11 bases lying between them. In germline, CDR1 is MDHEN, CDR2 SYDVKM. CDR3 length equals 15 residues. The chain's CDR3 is CASSLEGRVNQPQHF. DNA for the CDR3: TGTGCCAGCAGTTTAGAAGGGCGGGTCAATCAGCCCCAGCATTTT.

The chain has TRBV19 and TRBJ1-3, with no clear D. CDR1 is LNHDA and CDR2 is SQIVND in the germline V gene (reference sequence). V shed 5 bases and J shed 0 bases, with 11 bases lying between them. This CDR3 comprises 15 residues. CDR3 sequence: CASSLGSTSGNTIYF. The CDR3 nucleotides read TGTGCCAGTAGTTTAGGATCGACCTCTGGAAACACCATATATTTT. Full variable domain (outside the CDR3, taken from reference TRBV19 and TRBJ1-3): DGGITQSPKYLFRKEGQNVTLSCEQNLNHDAMYWYRQDPGQGLRLIYYSQIVNDFQKGDIAEGYSVSREKKESFPLTVTSAQKNPTAFYLCASSLGSTSGNTIYFGEGSWLTVV.

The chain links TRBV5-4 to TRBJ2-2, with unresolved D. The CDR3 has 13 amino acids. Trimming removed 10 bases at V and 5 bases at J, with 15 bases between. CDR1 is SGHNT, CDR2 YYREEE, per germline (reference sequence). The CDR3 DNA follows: TGTGCCTCCCGGGCCGAGTCGACCGGGGAGCTGTTTTTT. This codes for CASRAESTGELFF.

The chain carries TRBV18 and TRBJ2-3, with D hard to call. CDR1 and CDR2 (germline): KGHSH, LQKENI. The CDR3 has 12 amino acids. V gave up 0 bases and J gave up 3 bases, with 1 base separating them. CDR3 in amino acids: CASSPPTDTQYF. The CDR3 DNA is TGTGCCAGCTCACCACCAACAGATACGCAGTATTTT. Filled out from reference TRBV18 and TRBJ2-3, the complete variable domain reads NAGVMQNPRHLVRRRGQEARLRCSPMKGHSHVYWYRQLPEEGLKFMVYLQKENIIDESGMPKERFSAEFPKEGPSILRIQQVVRGDSAAYFCASSPPTDTQYFGPGTRLTVL.

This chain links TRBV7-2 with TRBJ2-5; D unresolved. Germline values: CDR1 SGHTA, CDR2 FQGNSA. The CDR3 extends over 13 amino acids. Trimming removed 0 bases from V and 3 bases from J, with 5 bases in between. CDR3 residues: CASSLAQKETQYF. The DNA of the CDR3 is TGTGCCAGCAGCTTAGCGCAGAAAGAGACCCAGTACTTC.

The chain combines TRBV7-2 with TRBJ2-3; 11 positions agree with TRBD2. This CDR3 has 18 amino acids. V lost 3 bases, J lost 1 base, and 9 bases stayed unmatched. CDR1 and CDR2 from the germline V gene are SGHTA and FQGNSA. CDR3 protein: CASSFPTIAGGGTDTQYF. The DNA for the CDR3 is TGTGCCAGCAGCTTCCCGACAATAGCGGGAGGGGGCACAGATACGCAGTATTTT.

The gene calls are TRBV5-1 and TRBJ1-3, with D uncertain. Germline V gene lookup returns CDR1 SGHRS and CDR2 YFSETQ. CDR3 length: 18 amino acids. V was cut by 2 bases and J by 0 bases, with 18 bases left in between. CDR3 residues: CASSLLELGRGSGNTIYF. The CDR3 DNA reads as TGCGCCAGCAGCTTACTAGAACTCGGACGGGGCTCTGGAAACACCATATATTTT.

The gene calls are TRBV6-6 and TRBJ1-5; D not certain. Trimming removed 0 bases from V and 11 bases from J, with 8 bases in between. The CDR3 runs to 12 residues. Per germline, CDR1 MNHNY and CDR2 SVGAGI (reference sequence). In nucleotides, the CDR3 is TGTGCCAGCAGTTACTCCCTCGGAGCCCAGCATTTT. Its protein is CASSYSLGAQHF.

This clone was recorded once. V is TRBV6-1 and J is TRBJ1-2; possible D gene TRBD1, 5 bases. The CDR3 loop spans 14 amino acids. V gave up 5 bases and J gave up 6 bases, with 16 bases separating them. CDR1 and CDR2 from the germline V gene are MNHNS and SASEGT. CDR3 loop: CASSPTGRVDGYTF. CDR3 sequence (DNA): TGTGCCAGCAGTCCCACGGGCAGGGTGGATGGCTACACCTTC.